This is a list of T cell receptor beta chains from one sample in a study of T cell changes during pregnancy in multiple sclerosis. Only in-frame clones appear in the TCRdb table, and some are missing; sequencing was by immunoSEQ multiplex PCR. This sample has about 69,000 clones, with approximately 90% found just once. The input for sequencing was peripheral blood, taken before pregnancy. These TCRs come from a female donor with multiple sclerosis, enrolled in a pregnancy study. Both conserved end residues are part of each CDR3. A D gene is named only where the DNA matches it firmly. The listing skips clone size in some rows; elsewhere it reads once, few, many or a size class.

V gene: TRBV2; clone size: NA; D gene: TRBD1; J gene: TRBJ1-3; CDR3 DNA: TGTGCCACAGGATACTACAGGGGCTCTGGAAACACCATATATTTT; CDR3 protein: CATGYYRGSGNTIYF
V gene: TRBV30; clone size: NA; D gene: TRBD2; J gene: TRBJ2-7; CDR3 DNA: TGTGCCTGGAGTGTACGGGGGGTAGGGGTCTACGAGCAGTACTTC; CDR3 protein: CAWSVRGVGVYEQYF
V gene: TRBV6-5; clone size: NA; D gene: NA; J gene: TRBJ2-1; CDR3 DNA: TGTGCCAGCACTCGTCCGGGAGTAGTGAATGAGCAGTTCTTC; CDR3 protein: CASTRPGVVNEQFF
V gene: TRBV9; clone size: NA; D gene: TRBD1; J gene: TRBJ2-7; CDR3 DNA: TGTGCCAGCGGTCACGGGACAGGGTCCTACGAGCAGTACTTC; CDR3 protein: CASGHGTGSYEQYF
V gene: TRBV27; clone size: few; D gene: NA; J gene: TRBJ2-1; CDR3 DNA: TGTGCCAGCAGTTCAGGGGCTACTTACAATGAGCAGTTCTTC; CDR3 protein: CASSSGATYNEQFF
V gene: TRBV11-2; clone size: NA; D gene: TRBD2; J gene: TRBJ2-3; CDR3 DNA: TGTGCCAGCAGCCGACCGGGACTAGCGGGAGTGGGTGGCACAGATACGCAGTATTTT; CDR3 protein: CASSRPGLAGVGGTDTQYF
V gene: TRBV19; clone size: NA; D gene: NA; J gene: TRBJ1-1; CDR3 DNA: TGTGCCAGTAGTATAGCGAGGGGGACTGAAGCTTTCTTT; CDR3 protein: CASSIARGTEAFF
V gene: TRBV4-3; clone size: once; D gene: TRBD2; J gene: TRBJ2-3; CDR3 DNA: TGCGCCAGCAGCCAAACCCGTTGGGGGGGAGGAGATACGCAGTATTTT; CDR3 protein: CASSQTRWGGGDTQYF
V gene: TRBV7-3; clone size: NA; D gene: NA; J gene: TRBJ1-5; CDR3 DNA: TGTGCCAGCAGTGCAGGGGTAGGCCAGCCCCAGCATTTT; CDR3 protein: CASSAGVGQPQHF
V gene: TRBV4-2; clone size: NA; D gene: NA; J gene: TRBJ1-5; CDR3 DNA: TGTGCCAGCAGCCAAGATAATGGAGGAGGGAGCAATCAGCCCCAGCATTTT; CDR3 protein: CASSQDNGGGSNQPQHF
V gene: TRBV4-3; clone size: NA; D gene: TRBD1; J gene: TRBJ2-7; CDR3 DNA: TGCGCCAGCAGCCCCGGGACAGGGGAAATCTACGAGCAGTACTTC; CDR3 protein: CASSPGTGEIYEQYF
V gene: TRBV2; clone size: NA; D gene: TRBD2; J gene: TRBJ2-5; CDR3 DNA: TGTGCCAGCTCTCCACAGGGACTAGCGGGAGAGACCCAGTACTTC; CDR3 protein: CASSPQGLAGETQYF
V gene: TRBV6-5; clone size: NA; D gene: NA; J gene: TRBJ1-2; CDR3 DNA: TGTGCCAGCAGTCCCTCAGGGCCATATGGCTACACCTTC; CDR3 protein: CASSPSGPYGYTF
V gene: TRBV6-5; clone size: NA; D gene: TRBD1; J gene: TRBJ2-7; CDR3 DNA: TGTGCCAGCAGTGGACAGGGTGGCACCTACGAGCAGTACTTC; CDR3 protein: CASSGQGGTYEQYF
V gene: TRBV6-1; clone size: NA; D gene: NA; J gene: TRBJ1-5; CDR3 DNA: TGTGCCAGCAGTGAACGGTTCAATCAGCCCCAGCATTTT; CDR3 protein: CASSERFNQPQHF
V gene: TRBV19; clone size: NA; D gene: TRBD2; J gene: TRBJ2-2; CDR3 DNA: TGTGCCAGTAGTATAGTCCCGGGACTAGCGGGTAGCACCGGGGAGCTGTTTTTT; CDR3 protein: CASSIVPGLAGSTGELFF
V gene: TRBV11-1; clone size: NA; D gene: TRBD1; J gene: TRBJ1-4; CDR3 DNA: TGTGCCAGCAGCCTCCGGGACAGGGGAGGAGCGAAAGAAAAACTGTTTTTT; CDR3 protein: CASSLRDRGGAKEKLFF
V gene: TRBV19; clone size: NA; D gene: NA; J gene: TRBJ2-1; CDR3 DNA: TGTGCCAGTAGGCCGGGAACAGGGTACAATGAGCAGTTCTTC; CDR3 protein: CASRPGTGYNEQFF
V gene: TRBV11-2; clone size: NA; D gene: NA; J gene: TRBJ2-3; CDR3 DNA: TGTGCCAGCAGCCAAAGCACAGATACGCAGTATTTT; CDR3 protein: CASSQSTDTQYF
V gene: TRBV4-3; clone size: NA; D gene: TRBD2; J gene: TRBJ2-1; CDR3 DNA: TGCGCCAGCAGCCAAGATGTCTGGCGGGGGGGCTACAATGAGCAGTTCTTC; CDR3 protein: CASSQDVWRGGYNEQFF
V gene: TRBV7-6; clone size: NA; D gene: NA; J gene: TRBJ2-7; CDR3 DNA: TGTGCCAGCAGCCTAATTTTACAGGGCCCTCGGTTATACGAGCAGTACTTC; CDR3 protein: CASSLILQGPRLYEQYF
V gene: TRBV4-3; clone size: NA; D gene: NA; J gene: TRBJ1-1; CDR3 DNA: TGCGCCAGCAGCCATACTATGAGCACTGAAGCTTTCTTT; CDR3 protein: CASSHTMSTEAFF